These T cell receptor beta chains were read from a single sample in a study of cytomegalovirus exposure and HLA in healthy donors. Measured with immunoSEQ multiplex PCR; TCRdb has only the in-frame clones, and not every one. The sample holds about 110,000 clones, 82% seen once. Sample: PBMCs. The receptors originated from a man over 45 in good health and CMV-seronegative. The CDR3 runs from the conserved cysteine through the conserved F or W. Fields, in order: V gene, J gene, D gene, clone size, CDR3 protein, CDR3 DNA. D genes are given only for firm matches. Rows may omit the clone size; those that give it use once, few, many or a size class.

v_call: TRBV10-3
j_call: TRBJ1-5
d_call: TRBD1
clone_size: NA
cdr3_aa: CAISNGQAGYSNQPQHF
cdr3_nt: TGTGCCATCAGTAACGGACAGGCCGGTTATAGCAATCAGCCCCAGCATTTT

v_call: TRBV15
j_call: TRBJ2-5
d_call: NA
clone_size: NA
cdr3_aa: CATSRDMGQGTETQYF
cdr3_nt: TGTGCCACCAGCAGAGATATGGGGCAGGGGACGGAGACCCAGTACTTC

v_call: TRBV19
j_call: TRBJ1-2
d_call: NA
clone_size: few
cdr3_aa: CASTTASSNYGYTF
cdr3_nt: TGTGCCAGTACTACTGCTTCCTCTAACTATGGCTACACCTTC

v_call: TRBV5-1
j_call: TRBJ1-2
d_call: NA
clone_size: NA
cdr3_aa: CASSSTGLGYGYTF
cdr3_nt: TGCGCCAGCAGCTCCACAGGGCTCGGGTATGGCTACACCTTC

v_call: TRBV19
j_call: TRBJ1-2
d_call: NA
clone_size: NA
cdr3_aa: CASSGQNYGYTF
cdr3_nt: TGTGCCAGTAGTGGACAGAACTATGGCTACACCTTC

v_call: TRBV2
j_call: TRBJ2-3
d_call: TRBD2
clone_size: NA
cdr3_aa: CASTGRENTDTQYF
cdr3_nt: TGTGCCAGCACAGGGAGGGAGAACACAGATACGCAGTATTTT

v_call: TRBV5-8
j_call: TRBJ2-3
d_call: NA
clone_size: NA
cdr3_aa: CASSFPGTDTQYF
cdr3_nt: TGTGCCAGCAGCTTCCCAGGGACAGATACGCAGTATTTT

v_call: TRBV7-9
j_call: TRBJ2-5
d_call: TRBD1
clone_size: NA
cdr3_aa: CASINCPGQGCLETQYF
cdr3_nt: TGTGCCAGCATCAACTGTCCGGGACAGGGCTGTCTAGAGACCCAGTACTTC

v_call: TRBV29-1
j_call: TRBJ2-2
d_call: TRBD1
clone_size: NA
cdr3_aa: CSVGTGGKAGELFF
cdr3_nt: TGCAGCGTCGGAACAGGGGGGAAGGCCGGGGAGCTGTTTTTT

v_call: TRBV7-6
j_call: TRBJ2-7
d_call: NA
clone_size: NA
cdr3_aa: CASSQSPGYEQYF
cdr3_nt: TGTGCCAGCAGCCAGTCACCGGGGTACGAGCAGTACTTC

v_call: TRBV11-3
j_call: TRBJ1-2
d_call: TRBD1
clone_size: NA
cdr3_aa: CASSLGLSDRRPIRYGYTF
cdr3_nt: TGTGCCAGCAGCTTAGGACTTTCGGACAGGCGACCCATTCGCTATGGCTACACCTTC

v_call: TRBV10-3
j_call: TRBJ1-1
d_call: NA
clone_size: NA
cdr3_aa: CAIRSTGIRSTEAFF
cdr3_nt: TGTGCCATCAGAAGTACAGGGATAAGAAGCACTGAAGCTTTCTTT

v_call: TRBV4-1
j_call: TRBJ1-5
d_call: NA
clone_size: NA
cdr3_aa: CASSQEGGGSPDQPQHF
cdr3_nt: TGCGCCAGCAGCCAAGAAGGGGGAGGGTCACCCGATCAGCCCCAGCATTTT

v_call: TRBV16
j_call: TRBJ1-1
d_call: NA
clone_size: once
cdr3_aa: CASSSRGPNTEAFF
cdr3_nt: TGTGCCAGCAGCAGCAGAGGCCCGAACACTGAAGCTTTCTTT

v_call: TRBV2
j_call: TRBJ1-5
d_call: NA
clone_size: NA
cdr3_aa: CASRVERDQPQHF
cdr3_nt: TGTGCCAGCAGGGTAGAGAGGGATCAGCCCCAGCATTTT

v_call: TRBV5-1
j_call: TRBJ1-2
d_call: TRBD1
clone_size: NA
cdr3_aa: CASSLGGGPRYTF
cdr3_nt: TGCGCCAGCAGCTTAGGGGGCGGTCCGCGCTACACCTTC

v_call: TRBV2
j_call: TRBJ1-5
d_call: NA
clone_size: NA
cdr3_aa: CASSRTHSNQPQHF
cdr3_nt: TGTGCCAGCAGCAGGACACATAGCAATCAGCCCCAGCATTTT

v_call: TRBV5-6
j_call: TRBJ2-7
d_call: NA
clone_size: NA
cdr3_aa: CASSWGGGLMGYEQYF
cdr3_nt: TGTGCCAGCAGCTGGGGAGGGGGGTTAATGGGTTACGAGCAGTACTTC

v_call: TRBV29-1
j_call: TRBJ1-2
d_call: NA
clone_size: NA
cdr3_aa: CSVNLRDGYTF
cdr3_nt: TGCAGCGTTAACCTCAGGGATGGCTACACCTTC

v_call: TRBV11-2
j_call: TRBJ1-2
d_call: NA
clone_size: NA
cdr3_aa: CASSLGPDYGYTF
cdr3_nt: TGTGCCAGCAGCTTAGGTCCGGACTATGGCTACACCTTC

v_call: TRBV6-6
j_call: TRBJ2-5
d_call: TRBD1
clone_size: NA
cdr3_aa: CASTKKRGQNQETQYF
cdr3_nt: TGTGCCAGCACCAAAAAAAGGGGACAGAATCAAGAGACCCAGTACTTC

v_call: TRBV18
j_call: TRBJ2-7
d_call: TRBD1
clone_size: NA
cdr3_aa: CASSPGTGSYEQYF
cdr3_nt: TGTGCCAGCTCACCCGGGACAGGTTCCTACGAGCAGTACTTC

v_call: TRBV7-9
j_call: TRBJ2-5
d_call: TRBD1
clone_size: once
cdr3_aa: CSSSTSYRGRRETQYF
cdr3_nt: TGTTCCAGCAGCACATCTTACAGGGGGAGGCGGGAGACCCAGTACTTC

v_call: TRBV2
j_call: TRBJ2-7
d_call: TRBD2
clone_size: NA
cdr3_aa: CASSEEIAGTPQQYF
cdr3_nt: TGTGCCAGCAGTGAAGAGATAGCGGGGACCCCACAGCAGTACTTC

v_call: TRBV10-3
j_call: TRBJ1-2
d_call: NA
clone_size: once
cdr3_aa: CAISEDSQSQNGYTF
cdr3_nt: TGTGCCATCAGTGAGGACAGCCAGTCTCAAAACGGCTACACCTTC

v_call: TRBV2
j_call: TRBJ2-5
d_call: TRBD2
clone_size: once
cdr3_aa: CASSEGGVTSWAQYF
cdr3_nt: TGTGCCAGCAGTGAAGGAGGCGTGACTAGCTGGGCCCAGTACTTC